This T cell receptor (beta chain) was profiled in a study of a mutant IDH1 vaccine in newly diagnosed glioma. Turning to the study itself: Vaccine administration was initiated 4-6 weeks following radiotherapy alone, or with temozolomide cycles. General observations from the study: Pseudoprogression looked unconnected to shifts in top peripheral T cell clonotypes.

Concerning this clone itself: Its antigen is as yet unknown.

Trimming shortened V by 4 bases and J by 7 bases, and 11 bases separated the two germline ends. There are 12 residues in the CDR3. The germline V gene has CDR1 SGHRS and CDR2 YFSETQ. Using immunoSEQ multiplex PCR, the repertoire was profiled, and TCRdb retains in-frame clones only, with some absent. The sample lists about 54,000 clones; approximately 81% were seen once. As to time point: week 5, during vaccination. The investigators gave 300 ug of mutant IDH1 20-mer peptide in each vaccine dose, together with topical imiquimod. This clonotype was sampled from a man aged 25-45 years with glioma. Source: PBMCs, taken from a glioma patient whose treatment included an IDH1 peptide vaccine. The genes are TRBV5-1 and TRBJ2-5; no clear D. CDR3 DNA sequence: TGCGCCAGCAGCCATGGGATCGCGACCCAGTACTTC. As protein: CASSHGIATQYF.